This TCR beta chain was captured by sequencing in a study of blood T cell repertoires in COVID-19. Assay: immunoSEQ multiplex PCR; the TCRdb copy retains only in-frame clones and omits some. The sample lists some 200,000 clones, roughly 79% occurring once. Per germline, CDR1 SEHNR and CDR2 FQNEAQ (reference sequence). The ends were cut back, 4 bases at V and 4 bases at J, with 8 bases in the middle. This CDR3 region has 12 residues. The sample consisted of peripheral blood. The chain couples TRBV7-9 to TRBJ2-7; D remains ambiguous. The clonotype comes from a woman aged 40 to 50 with COVID-19, enrolled during active disease. The CDR3: CASSSPGYEQYF. The CDR3 nucleotides are TGTGCCAGCAGCTCCCCAGGATACGAGCAGTACTTC. Complete variable domain (other parts from reference TRBV7-9 and TRBJ2-7): DTGVSQNPRHKITKRGQNVTFRCDPISEHNRLYWYRQTLGQGPEFLTYFQNEAQLEKSRLLSDRFSAERPKGSFSTLEIQRTEQGDSAMYLCASSSPGYEQYFGPGTRLTVT.